This T cell receptor (beta chain) was observed in a study of T cell repertoires in aging, cancer and after chemotherapy (dated by TCRdb to the late 2010s). Broadly, across the study: Donors were distributed across six age groups ranging from 30 or younger to 70 or older, with at least three individuals included per group. Healthy donor control TCR repertoires were recorded over several months to years and showed clear clonal overlap across re-sampling. The full dataset contained around 10 million TCR reads. To examine immunoaging and T cell reconstitution after chemotherapy, the study profiled TCR beta repertoires in peripheral blood from healthy donors and cancer patients. A cohort of 220 or so cancer patients (approximately 90 with hematological and 124 with solid cancers) was assembled, and 95 healthy donors were included as a reference group. What the research found in general, with its limitations: According to the authors, the repertoire data do not allow conclusions to be drawn about immunological memory after chemotherapy. Significantly lower blood TCR diversity and higher clonality were observed in untreated patients with hematological or solid cancers than in age-matched healthy donors. In both cancer cohorts, median generation probability rose over the chemotherapy interval, which suggests that the repertoire was reconstituted through rebound thymic output. In healthy donors, the drop in TCR diversity with age came mainly from a loss of richness, whereas in cancer patients a loss of evenness also played a part.

Regarding this clonotype: Its antigen has not been determined. The input lacks base qualities; no much larger clone sits a single base away.

TCR beta rearrangements were amplified from genomic DNA isolated from peripheral blood, not from sorted cells or RNA. Rearranged TRB sequences spanning V, D and J segments were amplified in a multiplex touch-down PCR with a mixed TRB-A/B primer pool. Two consecutive PCR reactions with Phusion HS II polymerase added Illumina adapters and sample indices to the amplicons. After gel purification with the NucleoSpin Gel and PCR Clean-up kit, the amplicons were checked using Qubit and an Agilent 2100 Bioanalyzer. Libraries were sequenced on an Illumina MiSeq using 600-cycle, single-indexed, paired-end runs. In the source study's methods: MiXCR versions 2.12 and 3.0.5 were used to process the TRB sequences. Each unique CDR3 nucleotide sequence was counted as one clone, and only productive sequences with at least two reads were retained. The repertoire metrics were Shannon diversity, evenness, clonality (defined as one minus evenness), and alpha-parameterized diversity profiles covering alpha 0 to 5. The IGoR algorithm was used to calculate generation probabilities for clones in the paired samples taken before and after chemotherapy. TCRdb itself trimmed the public reads at Q25 with fastp, ran MiXCR and retained productive beta chains. Entries that share a CDR3 protein sequence are merged under the most common genes and DNA. The V and J calls were determined by TCRdb, not by the authors. The sample contains about 5,400 distinct CDR3 sequences, around 41% of them found a single time. Of the sample, approximately 50% falls within the top ten clones.

The CDR3 sequence holds 18 residues, the cysteine and phenylalanine included. Only the CDR3 DNA stays, 54 bases, in frame from base 1. The germline V gene (reference sequence) provides CDR1 MNHNY and CDR2 SVGAGI. At the junction V is shortened by 4 bases and J by 7 bases, with 26 bases in between. The source of this sequence is a human donor in good health. The chain is encoded by TRBV6-6 joined to TRBJ2-1; a tentative D call is TRBD1 (6 bases match). Sequenced material: blood. The DNA reads as follows: TGTGCCAGCAGTTCCCCAGAATTTTCGGGACAACGAAGGAATGAGCAGTTCTTC. Translated, this is CASSSPEFSGQRRNEQFF.